The rows below give T cell receptor beta chains drawn from one sample of a study of cytotoxic CD8 clonotypes in ibrutinib-treated CLL. Measured with immunoSEQ multiplex PCR; TCRdb has only the in-frame clones, and not every one. The sample consists of tens of thousands of clones, about three quarters of them appearing once. This specimen was PBMCs, taken after 12 months of ibrutinib treatment. These receptors came from a human donor with chronic lymphocytic leukemia. Both conserved end residues are trimmed from each CDR3. The D gene is left open where the match is weak. Not all rows give a size; the values are once, few, many and, for expanded clones, a class.

TRBV6-6,NA,TRBJ1-4,NA,ASSYWTGEEKLF
TRBV12-5,NA,TRBJ1-2,NA,ASGLEAGSNYGYT
TRBV6-6,TRBD1,TRBJ2-7,NA,ASSPDRGYEQY
TRBV18,NA,TRBJ2-2,NA,ASSEAGQWTGELF
TRBV4-1,NA,TRBJ2-1,NA,ASSQEGRVGEQF
TRBV5-8,NA,TRBJ2-7,few,ASSPGPGTPEQY
TRBV5-1,NA,TRBJ2-2,NA,ASSPFRWTGELF
TRBV5-1,TRBD1,TRBJ1-2,few,ASSYRGTTNYGYT
TRBV20-1,TRBD1,TRBJ1-2,NA,SARLTGGT
TRBV19,NA,TRBJ2-7,NA,ASSISGKPYEQY
TRBV30,NA,TRBJ1-2,NA,AWTVGRRNYGYT
TRBV10-3,TRBD2,TRBJ2-1,once,AISESAPGSTSGPYNEQF
TRBV29-1,NA,TRBJ2-7,NA,SVADGSYEQY
TRBV7-2,TRBD1,TRBJ2-2,NA,ASSPDRGGGELF
TRBV5-1,NA,TRBJ2-3,NA,ASSPGQTTDTQY
TRBV2,NA,TRBJ2-7,few,ASMQGYEQY
TRBV2,TRBD1,TRBJ2-7,NA,ASSVDRGPYEQY
TRBV5-6,NA,TRBJ1-5,few,ASSFQGIQPQH
TRBV5-1,NA,TRBJ2-2,NA,ASSSASLSNTGELF
TRBV7-6,NA,TRBJ2-5,once,ASSPTRVETQY
TRBV5-5,NA,TRBJ2-2,NA,ASSEVPSTGELF
TRBV10-3,NA,TRBJ2-7,NA,AIRNTYEQY
TRBV6-5,NA,TRBJ1-5,NA,ASSEGVLPQH
TRBV19,TRBD1,TRBJ1-1,NA,ASSIGTGLNTEAF
TRBV11-2,TRBD1,TRBJ2-7,NA,ASSLARGHYEQY
TRBV5-1,NA,TRBJ1-3,many,ASSRQGSGNTIY
TRBV10-3,TRBD1,TRBJ1-3,once,AINPGQSSGNTIY
TRBV7-9,NA,TRBJ2-7,NA,ASSLDSGFSYEQY
TRBV6-5,TRBD1,TRBJ2-7,NA,ASSYTTGREQY
TRBV7-3,TRBD1,TRBJ2-1,NA,ASSLTGGRGLLNEQF
TRBV19,NA,TRBJ2-7,NA,ASSARTGQSYEQY
TRBV30,NA,TRBJ2-1,NA,AWSVTRQGGNYNEQF
TRBV7-8,NA,TRBJ1-2,NA,ASSLDEGSFGYT
TRBV5-1,TRBD2,TRBJ2-1,NA,ASSLVTSGQF
TRBV6-1,NA,TRBJ2-3,few,ASSAAGGSTDTQY
TRBV5-4,NA,TRBJ1-2,NA,ASSLDSNYGYT
TRBV28,TRBD1,TRBJ2-5,NA,ASSLEGTGRQETQY
TRBV12-2,NA,TRBJ1-1,NA,ASRSPDSRVEAF
TRBV30,NA,TRBJ2-1,NA,AWSFYNEQF
TRBV2,NA,TRBJ1-2,NA,ASSPQGRYGYT
TRBV7-9,NA,TRBJ2-7,NA,ASSLPLNSPYEQY
TRBV30,NA,TRBJ1-1,NA,AWSRRGEAF